The 21 T cell receptor beta chains given below trace back to one sample, sequenced in a study of vaccination and CD4 T cells after COVID-19. Treatment specified: approximately 11-day PBMC culture with coronavirus spike peptide pools or control peptides (ViraFEST assay). The Oncomine TCR Beta short-read assay sequenced DNA from cultured CD4+ T cells. TCRdb itself ran the PCR reads through MiXCR, one entry per CDR3 protein. The table records about 16,000 distinct CDR3 sequences, approximately 57% of them present only once. These receptors have no identified antigens. What was sequenced was CD4+ T cells from blood, cultured in vitro. The receptor set was obtained from a human donor who had recovered from COVID-19.

The V call is TRBV24-1, the J call TRBJ1-2, with 7 bases that match TRBD1. Germline assignment: CDR1 KGHDR and CDR2 SFDVKD. V shed 4 bases and J 6 bases; nucleotides not matched to a gene: 7. The CDR3 consists of 14 residues. The CDR3: CATSDTDRENGYTF. As DNA, the CDR3 is TGTGCCACCAGTGACACCGACAGGGAAAATGGCTACACCTTC.

A few counts support this clonotype. This rearrangement joins TRBV20-1 to TRBJ2-3; D may match TRBD1 or TRBD2 (5 bases each). Germline values: CDR1 DFQATT, CDR2 SNEGSKA (reference sequence). This CDR3 region has 12 residues. V shed 4 bases and J shed 9 bases, with 14 bases lying between them. DNA of the CDR3: TGCAGTGCTAAGCCTGGGGGAGAGACGCAGTATTTT. It encodes CSAKPGGETQYF.

The chain links TRBV28 to TRBJ1-2, with 10 bases aligning to TRBD1. CDR1 MDHEN and CDR2 SYDVKM come from the germline V gene. V gave up 3 bases and J gave up 6 bases; unmatched junction bases: 7. The CDR3 has 15 residues. For the CDR3, the DNA is TGTGCCAGCAGTTTGGTGAGACAGGGGGCGGATGGCTACACCTTC. Protein sequence: CASSLVRQGADGYTF.

This clonotype turned up a few times. The gene calls are TRBV27 and TRBJ1-1; the match to TRBD1 covers 10 bases. In germline, CDR1 is MNHEY, CDR2 SMNVEV (reference sequence). The junction had 5 bases not matched to a gene; V was cut back by 3 bases and J by 1 base. The CDR3 is made up of 16 amino acids. The CDR3 sequence is CASSFRDRGKNTEAFF. The CDR3 region has the DNA TGTGCCAGCAGTTTCCGGGACAGGGGAAAGAACACTGAAGCTTTCTTT.

The J gene is TRBJ1-2, the V gene TRBV2; 7 positions agree with TRBD1. V lost 3 bases and J lost 4; bases outside the gene matches: 2. Germline lookup yields CDR1 SNHLY and CDR2 FYNNEI. This CDR3 region has 13 residues. CDR3 protein: CASSDTGAYGYTF. The CDR3 bases are TGTGCCAGCAGTGATACAGGGGCCTATGGCTACACCTTC.

V and J are TRBV28 and TRBJ1-2; weak D call: TRBD1 (5 bases). The CDR3 extends over 13 amino acids. V lost 6 bases and J 4 bases, leaving 12 bases between the germline ends. The germline CDR1 and CDR2 sequences are MDHEN and SYDVKM. The CDR3 here is CASSMIGTYGYTF. As DNA, the CDR3 is TGTGCCAGCAGCATGATCGGGACCTATGGCTACACCTTC.

The V call is TRBV28, the J call TRBJ1-5; TRBD1 matches 9 bases. This CDR3 region has 15 residues. Per the germline V gene, CDR1 is MDHEN and CDR2 is SYDVKM. The trim removed 1 base at V and 7 bases at J, leaving 5 bases unmatched. CDR3 in amino acids: CASSLLGTGNQPQHF. The DNA for the CDR3 is TGTGCCAGCAGTTTATTGGGGACAGGGAACCAGCCCCAGCATTTT.

This sequence joins TRBV19 and TRBJ1-1; 7 bases map to TRBD1. This CDR3 comprises 18 residues. Unmatched junction bases numbered 19, after V lost 8 bases and J lost 1 base. Germline CDR1 and CDR2: LNHDA and SQIVND (reference sequence). The CDR3 protein is CASHSSDRPHPRNTEAFF. DNA of the CDR3: TGTGCCAGTCATTCTTCGGACAGGCCCCATCCGAGGAACACTGAAGCTTTCTTT.

The chain carries TRBV3-1 and TRBJ2-2; D gene ambiguous. Trimming removed 4 bases at V and 1 base at J, with 1 base between. Per the germline V gene, CDR1 is LGHDT and CDR2 is YNNKEL (reference sequence). This CDR3 has 12 residues. CDR3: CASSLNTGELFF. Written as DNA, the CDR3 is TGTGCCAGCAGCCTGAACACCGGGGAGCTGTTTTTT.

The rearrangement joins TRBV7-9 to TRBJ1-4; D is perhaps TRBD1 (5 bases). Germline V gives CDR1 SEHNR, CDR2 FQNEAQ (reference sequence). There are 15 residues in the CDR3. V lost 5 bases and J 8 bases, leaving 18 bases between the germline ends. CDR3 DNA: TGTGCCAGCAGCGCAGCGGGCCACAAGGGGGAAAAACTGTTTTTT. Residues: CASSAAGHKGEKLFF.

V usage is TRBV20-1 and J usage is TRBJ1-6; TRBD1 agrees at 7 bases. Germline trimming cut 1 base from V and 8 bases from J; bases unmatched to any gene: 8. The CDR3 covers 15 residues. The V gene's germline CDR1 is DFQATT and CDR2 SNEGSKA (reference sequence). The CDR3 loop reads CSARGGGQFDSPLHF. CDR3 in DNA: TGCAGTGCTAGAGGAGGGGGACAGTTTGATTCACCCCTCCACTTT.

The DNA of the CDR3 is TGTGCCAGCAGTTTGATCAGCGGGAGGGCCCCCTACAATGAGCAGTTCTTC. Translating it yields CASSLISGRAPYNEQFF. J is TRBJ2-1 and V is TRBV27, with TRBD2 matching over 10 bases. Losses at the gene ends were 3 bases for V and 2 bases for J; bases not matched to a gene: 7. This CDR3 region has 17 residues. Per germline, CDR1 MNHEY and CDR2 SMNVEV (reference sequence).

The genes are TRBV28 and TRBJ2-3; either TRBD1 or TRBD2 may fit D (6 bases each). Trimming took off 11 bases at V and 4 bases at J, with 19 bases between the two ends. The CDR3 extends over 14 amino acids. Per germline, CDR1 MDHEN and CDR2 SYDVKM. CDR3 amino acids: CAATGTQGSDTQYF. In DNA, the CDR3 is TGTGCCGCCACCGGGACTCAGGGGTCAGATACGCAGTATTTT.

The chain couples TRBV11-2 to TRBJ1-2; TRBD1 aligns across 8 bases. This CDR3 has 17 residues. Germline CDR1 reads SGHAT; CDR2 reads FQNNGV. Trimming cost V 5 bases and J 7 bases; bases outside gene matches: 18. The CDR3 DNA reads as TGTGCCAGCAGCCCAGCTACAGGGGGAGGCTGGGCTGGTGGCTACACCTTC. Encoded protein: CASSPATGGGWAGGYTF.

The chain uses TRBV11-3 and TRBJ2-5, with D maybe TRBD2 (5 bases). Trimming removed 5 bases from V and 5 bases from J, with 15 bases in between. Germline V gene data show CDR1 as SGHNT and CDR2 as YENEEA. The CDR3 is 14 residues long. CDR3 nucleotides: TGTGCCAGCAGCGCCGGGTCTACGGGGGAGACCCAGTACTTC. Translation gives CASSAGSTGETQYF.

The gene calls are TRBV12-3 or TRBV12-4 and TRBJ1-5; 10 nucleotides match TRBD1. The CDR3 contains 15 residues. The V gene end was trimmed by 3 bases and the J gene end by 5 bases; junction bases not matched to a gene: 4. The CDR3 reads CASSFGTGDHQPQHF. Here the CDR3 DNA reads TGTGCCAGCAGTTTCGGGACAGGGGATCATCAGCCCCAGCATTTT.

The CDR3 region has the DNA TGTGCCAGCAGAATGACAGGGTTGGCCGGGGAGCTGTTTTTT. Amino acids: CASRMTGLAGELFF. The V and J genes are TRBV7-2 and TRBJ2-2; 7 bases are a match to TRBD1. V was pared by 6 bases and J by 6 bases, with 7 bases of the junction left unmatched. Germline V gives CDR1 SGHTA, CDR2 FQGNSA. The CDR3 runs to 14 residues.

The chain employs TRBV7-2 and TRBJ2-4; D is possibly TRBD1 (6 bases). With 2 bases removed from V and 6 bases from J, the gap between germline ends came to 14 bases. Germline-derived CDR1 and CDR2 are SGHTA and FQGNSA. CDR3 length equals 15 residues. CDR3 residues: CASSLSGGGGNIQYF. The CDR3 DNA follows: TGTGCCAGCAGCTTAAGTGGGGGCGGTGGAAACATTCAGTACTTC.

The chain recombines TRBV20-1 with TRBJ2-7, with TRBD2 as a possible D gene (6 bases). Trimming pared 3 bases from V and 2 bases from J, leaving 8 bases between. CDR1 DFQATT and CDR2 SNEGSKA come from the germline V gene (reference sequence). This CDR3 has 12 residues. The chain's CDR3 is CSARWGAYEQYF. In DNA form, the CDR3 reads TGCAGTGCTAGGTGGGGGGCCTACGAGCAGTACTTC.

The chain has TRBV27 and TRBJ1-6, with 9 bases lining up with TRBD1. V dropped 2 bases and J dropped 7; count of bases not matched to a gene: 15. Germline lookup yields CDR1 MNHEY and CDR2 SMNVEV (reference sequence). CDR3 length: 19 amino acids. As DNA, the CDR3 is TGTGCCAGCAGTTTAGTCGGGACAGGGACCCGAAGGGGGAATTCACCCCTCCACTTT. Translating it yields CASSLVGTGTRRGNSPLHF.

This clonotype was seen more than once but under ten times. CDR3: CAISESNTRSETQYF. The CDR3 DNA reads TGTGCCATCAGTGAGTCCAATACTAGATCTGAGACCCAGTACTTC. The chain carries TRBV10-3 and TRBJ2-5, with TRBD2 as a possible D gene (5 bases). The CDR3 consists of 15 residues. Looked up from germline, CDR1 is ENHRY and CDR2 is SYGVKD. The V gene lost 0 bases and the J gene lost 5 bases, with 13 bases spanning the gap.